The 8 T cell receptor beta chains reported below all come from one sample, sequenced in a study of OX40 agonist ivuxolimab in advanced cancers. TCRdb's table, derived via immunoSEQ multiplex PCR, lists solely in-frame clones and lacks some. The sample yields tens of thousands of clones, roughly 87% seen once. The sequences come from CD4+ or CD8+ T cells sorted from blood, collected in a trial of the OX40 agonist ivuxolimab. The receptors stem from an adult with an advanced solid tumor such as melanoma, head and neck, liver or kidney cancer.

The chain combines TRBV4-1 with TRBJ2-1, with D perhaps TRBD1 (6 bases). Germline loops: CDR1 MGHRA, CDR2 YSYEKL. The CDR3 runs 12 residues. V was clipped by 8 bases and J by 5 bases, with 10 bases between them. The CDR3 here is CASGGPHNEQFF. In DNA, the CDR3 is TGCGCCAGCGGGGGCCCCCACAATGAGCAGTTCTTC.

The CDR3, as DNA: TGCGCCAGCAGCTTGGCCTACAGGGTTGAAGCTTTCTTT. Translating it yields CASSLAYRVEAFF. The chain combines TRBV5-1 with TRBJ1-1; weak D call: TRBD1 (6 bases). With 0 bases removed from V and 7 bases from J, the gap between germline ends came to 10 bases. Per germline, CDR1 SGHRS and CDR2 YFSETQ. This CDR3 is built from 13 residues.

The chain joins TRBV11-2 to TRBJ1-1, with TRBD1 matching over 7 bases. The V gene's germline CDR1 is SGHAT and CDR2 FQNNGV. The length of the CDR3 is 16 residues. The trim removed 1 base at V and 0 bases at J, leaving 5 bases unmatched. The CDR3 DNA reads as TGTGCCAGCAGCTTAGGGGACGGGACAGTGAACACTGAAGCTTTCTTT. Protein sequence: CASSLGDGTVNTEAFF.

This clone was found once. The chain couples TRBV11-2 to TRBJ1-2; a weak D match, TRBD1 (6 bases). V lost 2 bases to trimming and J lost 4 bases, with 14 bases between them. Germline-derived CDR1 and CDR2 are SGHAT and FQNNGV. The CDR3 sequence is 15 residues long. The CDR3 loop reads CASSLSRRGPYGYTF. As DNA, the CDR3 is TGTGCCAGCAGCTTATCCCGCAGGGGCCCCTATGGCTACACCTTC.

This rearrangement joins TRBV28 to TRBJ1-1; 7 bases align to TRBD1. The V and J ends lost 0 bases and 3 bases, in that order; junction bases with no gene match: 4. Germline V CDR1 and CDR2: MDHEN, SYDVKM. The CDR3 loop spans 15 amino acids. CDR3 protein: CASSLWHRGDTEAFF. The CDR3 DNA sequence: TGTGCCAGCAGTTTATGGCACAGGGGAGACACTGAAGCTTTCTTT.

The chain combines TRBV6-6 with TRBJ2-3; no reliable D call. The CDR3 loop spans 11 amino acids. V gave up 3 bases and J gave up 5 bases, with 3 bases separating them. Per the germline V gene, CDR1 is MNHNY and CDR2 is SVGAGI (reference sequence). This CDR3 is CASSYGDTQYF. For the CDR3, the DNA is TGTGCCAGCAGTTATGGAGATACGCAGTATTTT.

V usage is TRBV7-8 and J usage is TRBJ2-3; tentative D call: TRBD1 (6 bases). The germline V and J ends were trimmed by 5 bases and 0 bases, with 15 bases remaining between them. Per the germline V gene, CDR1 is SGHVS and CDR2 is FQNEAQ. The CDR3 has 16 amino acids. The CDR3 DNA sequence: TGTGCCAGCAGCCCAAAGGGGGTTGGTAGCACAGATACGCAGTATTTT. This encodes CASSPKGVGSTDTQYF.

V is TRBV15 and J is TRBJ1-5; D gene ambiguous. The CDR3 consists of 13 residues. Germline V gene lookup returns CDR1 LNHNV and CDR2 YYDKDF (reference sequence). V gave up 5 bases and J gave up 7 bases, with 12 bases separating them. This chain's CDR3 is CATSGPGRQPQHF. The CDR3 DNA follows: TGTGCCACCAGCGGCCCTGGGCGACAGCCCCAGCATTTT.